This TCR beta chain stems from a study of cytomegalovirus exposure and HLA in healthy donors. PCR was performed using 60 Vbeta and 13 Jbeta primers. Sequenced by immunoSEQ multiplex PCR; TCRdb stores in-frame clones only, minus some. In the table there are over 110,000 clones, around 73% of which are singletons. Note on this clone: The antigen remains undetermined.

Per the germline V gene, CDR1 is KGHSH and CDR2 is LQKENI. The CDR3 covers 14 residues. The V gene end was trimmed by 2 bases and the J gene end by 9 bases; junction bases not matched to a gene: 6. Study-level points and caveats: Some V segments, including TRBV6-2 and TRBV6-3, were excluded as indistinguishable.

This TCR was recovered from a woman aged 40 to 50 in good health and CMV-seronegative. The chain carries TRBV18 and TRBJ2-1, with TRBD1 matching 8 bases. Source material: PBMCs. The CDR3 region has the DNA TGTGCCAGCTCACCAAGTCTCCAGGGGGCTGAGCAGTTCTTC. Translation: CASSPSLQGAEQFF.